This T cell receptor (beta chain) was observed in a study of T cell repertoires in cytomegalovirus infection. The wider study: Indications came from public TCR beta signatures; they pointed to CMV infection and to a matching HLA type.

Note on this clonotype: Antigen unknown.

TCRdb re-called the reads with MiXCR, one entry per CDR3 protein. The sample carries 110,000 to 150,000 distinct CDR3 sequences, approximately 30% recorded once. Points from the study as a whole: The cumulative frequency of public TCR beta families distinguished individuals who carried CMV together with the relevant HLA. HLA-C-restricted CMV-specific TCR beta clonotypes prevailed in the ex vivo response.

The CDR3 loop spans 17 amino acids. V was pared by 0 bases and J by 10 bases, with 13 bases of the junction left unmatched. Per the germline V gene, CDR1 is MGHRA and CDR2 is YSYEKL. V is TRBV4-1 and J is TRBJ2-1; TRBD2 matches 9 bases. This receptor was obtained from a human donor in good health (CMV status not recorded). Some clones in this sample may be carry-over from other donors' samples. This specimen consisted of CD8+ T cells from cultured PBMCs, obtained from culture after CMV antigen stimulation. This CDR3 is CASSQESQRGALGEQFF. The CDR3 DNA reads as TGCGCCAGCAGCCAAGAATCGCAGCGGGGGGCCCTTGGGGAGCAGTTCTTC.